This is a list of T cell receptor beta chains from one sample in a study of shared clonotypes between healthy human individuals. The repertoire was sequenced with immunoSEQ multiplex PCR; TCRdb's copy has only in-frame clones and lacks some. The sample gives roughly 170,000 clones, approximately 61% of which show up once; roughly a tenth is in the top ten. The sequencing input was memory CD4+ T cells sorted from blood. These receptors all stem from a man in his thirties or forties in good health. The CDR3 runs from the conserved cysteine through the conserved F or W. D genes are given only for firm matches. Some rows mark clone size as missing; the rest say once, few, many or name a class of expanded clone.

clone_size | j_call | d_call | v_call | cdr3_aa | cdr3_nt
- | TRBJ1-2 | - | TRBV5-1 | CASSLVSGIGYTF | TGCGCCAGCAGCTTGGTATCCGGGATTGGCTACACCTTC
few | TRBJ2-3 | TRBD1 | TRBV29-1 | CSVERGLITDTQYF | TGCAGCGTTGAGAGGGGGCTAATCACAGATACGCAGTATTTT
- | TRBJ1-1 | TRBD1 | TRBV18 | CASSRSTGGNTEAFF | TGTGCCAGCTCACGTTCTACAGGGGGAAACACTGAAGCTTTCTTT
- | TRBJ2-7 | - | TRBV7-3 | CASSSSSGYEQYF | TGTGCCAGCAGCTCTAGTAGCGGCTACGAGCAGTACTTC
- | TRBJ2-7 | TRBD1 | TRBV7-2 | CASSQGQGGYEQYF | TGTGCCAGCAGCCAAGGACAGGGTGGATACGAGCAGTACTTC
many | TRBJ2-5 | - | TRBV6-5 | CASSYSIPAGQETQYF | TGTGCCAGCAGTTACTCTATCCCAGCCGGCCAAGAGACCCAGTACTTC
few | TRBJ2-1 | TRBD1 | TRBV9 | CASSVFDRGYNEQFF | TGTGCCAGCAGCGTGTTCGACAGGGGTTACAATGAGCAGTTCTTC
- | TRBJ1-1 | TRBD1 | TRBV25-1 | CASSESGQGREAFF | TGTGCCAGCAGTGAATCGGGACAGGGGAGGGAAGCTTTCTTT
- | TRBJ1-1 | TRBD1 | TRBV7-2 | CASSLGTGGYTEAFF | TGTGCCAGCAGCTTGGGGACAGGGGGATACACTGAAGCTTTCTTT
few | TRBJ2-2 | TRBD1 | TRBV10-1 | CASSRDRVLGELFF | TGCGCCAGCAGTAGGGACAGGGTCCTCGGGGAGCTGTTTTTT
- | TRBJ2-7 | - | TRBV27 | CASNTHGEGYEQYF | TGTGCCAGCAATACCCACGGGGAAGGCTACGAGCAGTACTTC
- | TRBJ2-2 | - | TRBV7-2 | CASSLLSRRNTGELFF | TGTGCCAGCAGCTTACTTAGCAGGAGGAACACCGGGGAGCTGTTTTTT
- | TRBJ2-7 | TRBD1 | TRBV19 | CASGTGGGYEQYF | TGTGCCAGCGGGACAGGCGGTGGCTACGAGCAGTACTTC
- | TRBJ1-5 | - | TRBV6-1 | CASSEARDGQPQHF | TGTGCCAGCAGTGAAGCGCGGGATGGTCAGCCCCAGCATTTT
- | TRBJ2-1 | - | TRBV4-2 | CASSQEYEQFF | TGTGCCAGCAGCCAAGAATATGAGCAGTTCTTC
many | TRBJ2-3 | - | TRBV18 | CASSPPSTGDTQYF | TGTGCCAGCTCACCACCGTCCACTGGAGATACGCAGTATTTT
- | TRBJ1-5 | TRBD1 | TRBV27 | CASSYLHISDRADQPQHF | TGTGCCAGCAGTTATCTTCATATCTCCGACAGGGCGGATCAGCCCCAGCATTTT
few | TRBJ2-1 | TRBD1 | TRBV6-1 | CATGTGSYNEQFF | TGTGCCACTGGGACAGGGTCCTACAATGAGCAGTTCTTC
- | TRBJ2-2 | - | TRBV27 | CASSIGGAVGELFF | TGTGCCAGCAGTATAGGGGGAGCGGTCGGGGAGCTGTTTTTT
- | TRBJ1-4 | - | TRBV7-3 | CASSYTGSPNEKLFF | TGTGCCAGCAGTTATACAGGGAGCCCTAATGAAAAACTGTTTTTT
few | TRBJ2-1 | - | TRBV11-2 | CASSLGPAGNEQFF | TGTGCCAGCAGCTTAGGGCCGGCCGGCAATGAGCAGTTCTTC
many | TRBJ2-7 | TRBD2 | TRBV9 | CASSRAGVGNEQYF | TGTGCCAGCAGCAGAGCGGGAGTAGGCAACGAGCAGTACTTC
few | TRBJ2-3 | - | TRBV7-6 | CASSGAWDTQYF | TGTGCCAGCAGCGGGGCTTGGGATACGCAGTATTTT